The T cell receptor (beta chain) described here comes from a study of cytomegalovirus exposure and HLA in healthy donors. Findings and limits, study-wide: The classifier was said to identify cytomegalovirus status with high specificity and sensitivity. Cytomegalovirus-associated status was assigned to approximately 160 TCR beta chains.

About this clone: As yet, its antigen is unknown.

There are 15 residues in the CDR3. The germline CDR1 and CDR2 sequences are MDHEN and SYDVKM. V was cut by 1 base and J by 0 bases, with 7 bases left in between. Assay: immunoSEQ multiplex PCR; the TCRdb copy retains only in-frame clones and omits some. The profile shows tens of thousands of clones, 95% to 97% of them singletons. The approximately 120-subject validation cohort, separate from the roughly 670-subject first cohort, included the donors. The TCR originated in a young man in good health and CMV-seropositive. The gene calls are TRBV28 and TRBJ1-5; D is perhaps TRBD1 (5 bases). Sequencing was performed on PBMCs. CDR3: CASSLSGYSNQPQHF. The CDR3 region has the DNA TGTGCCAGCAGTTTATCAGGGTATAGCAATCAGCCCCAGCATTTT.